This TCR beta chain was sequenced in a study of blood T cell repertoires in COVID-19. Study in general: Samples taken during acute and convalescent COVID-19 were collected in the United States, Italy and Spain. The analysed material was cDNA or gDNA that came from T cells, B-cell-depleted T cells, or PBMCs.

Under the authors' procedure: Reference gene primers were amplified, and this amplification served to estimate nucleated cell counts. Using immunoSEQ multiplex PCR, the repertoire was profiled, and TCRdb retains in-frame clones only, with some absent. V, J and clone size are those of that table, while D and trimming were read from the DNA. The sample carries some 150,000 clones, around four fifths recorded once. The CDR3 sequence is 21 residues long. Trimming cost V 1 base and J 8 bases; bases outside gene matches: 25. Germline CDR1 reads MNHEY; CDR2 reads SMNVEV (reference sequence). The sequencing input was peripheral blood. The rearrangement uses TRBV27 and TRBJ2-3; 9 bases align to TRBD1. The sequence derives from a woman aged 35 to 49 with active or convalescent COVID-19. The CDR3 sequence: CASSLYAAMVTGQGLEGTQYF. CDR3 nucleotide sequence: TGTGCCAGCAGTTTATATGCCGCGATGGTAACGGGACAGGGCCTAGAAGGTACGCAGTATTTT.